This T cell receptor beta chain was documented in a study of T cell clonality in common variable immunodeficiency (dated by TCRdb to between 2015 and 2017). This clone was observed many times. Its antigen is still unknown. From the germline J gene comes the end of the CDR3, since the read stops 3 residues before it. For sequencing, equivalent amounts of genomic DNA were input from CVID and control samples. For every sample, a 60 bp segment covering the rearranged TCRbeta CDR3 region was amplified and then sequenced. TCRbeta amplification used the immunoSEQ assay, a bias-corrected multiplex PCR with high-throughput sequencing. The authors processed their data as follows. Every unique nucleotide sequence was considered a clone and was annotated with V, D and J genes, copy number and frequency. Sequences were labeled productive if in frame, and non-productive if out of frame or containing stop codons. As previously described, clonality was calculated on the basis of Shannon's entropy. Mean CDR3 Kyte-Doolittle hydropathy was derived from the predicted amino acid sequences of productive clones. The R hclust function was used to hierarchically cluster scaled V gene usage with Manhattan distance and complete linkage. Sharing of clones by CDR3 amino acid sequence was evaluated through resampling of 12 repertoires per group over 100 rounds. The repertoires were searched for approximately 70 published EBV-specific and 200 to 300 published CMV-specific TCRbeta sequences. Two CVID samples yielding fewer than 10,000 sequences were excluded from analysis, leaving 42 CVID repertoires. The immuneACCESS repertoire file appears here via TCRdb, limited to in-frame rearrangements. These files lack a portion of the clones; in checked studies, under half of the deficit traces to unresolved V genes, and the cause of the others is not known. Clone size and V and J calls were adopted from that table, with D and trimming inferred from the DNA. Here the sample lists more than 55,000 clones, none seen once only. Around 0.84% of the sample comes from the top ten.

Most CVID patients and most healthy controls were of Caucasian heritage. Heparinized peripheral whole blood samples of about 4.5 to 9 ml were obtained from each donor. TCRbeta CDR3 repertoires were sequenced from genomic DNA of adults with common variable immune deficiency (CVID) and healthy adult controls. The control group comprised 22 healthy adult volunteers, some 12 female and about 10 male, aged roughly 23 to 66 years with a mean age of around 35. Diluted blood was density-centrifuged over Hypaque 1077 or Ficoll-Paque to isolate peripheral blood mononuclear cells. Genomic DNA was extracted from unsorted mononuclear cells by Qiagen column purification or by a centrifugation-based method. V is reduced by 2 bases and J by 1 base, leaving a spacing of 4 bases between them. Per the germline V gene, SGHTA is the CDR1 and FQGTGA is the CDR2. The CDR3 sequence holds 13 residues, the cysteine and phenylalanine included. The 30 bases shown cover part of the CDR3, and their frame starts at base 1.

Points the paper makes about the study in general: Differences among patients in the CVID cohort limited the correlations between repertoire features and clinical complications. It was noted by the authors that sequencing of the repertoires of T cell subpopulations would be needed to clarify the cause of the increased clonality in CVID. Fewer TCRbeta clones were shared among CVID subjects than among healthy controls (p < 0.0001). Fewer deletions and N-nucleotide insertions were reportedly observed in CVID TCRbeta sequences, and highly modified clones with 13 or more V deletions were reportedly absent from CVID TCRbeta sequences. Compared with healthy controls, CVID subjects showed increased TCRbeta clonality (t-test p = 0.018), a feature most characteristic of about a third of subjects. Although equal DNA input was used, an average of roughly 80,000 unique sequences per sample was obtained for controls, compared with around 30,000 for CVID samples.

Recombination joined TRBV7-3 with TRBJ2-3, with the D gene uncertain. This clonotype was obtained from a person aged 18 to 75 in good health. The sample consisted of peripheral blood mononuclear cells. The CDR3 protein: CASSLVGTDTQYF. The CDR3 DNA, read in part, is TGTGCCAGCAGCTTAGTCGGCACAGATACG.